These 12 T cell receptor beta chains share one sample of origin, sequenced in a study of neurological immune-mediated disorders (dated by TCRdb to between 2019 and 2020). Library preparation was by 5' RACE. The instrument given in TCRdb is Illumina HiSeq 2500. The raw public data were reprocessed by TCRdb itself: fastp quality trimming at Q25, MiXCR clonotype calling, in-frame beta chains only. When rows share a CDR3 protein, they turn into one entry using the most common DNA and genes. The sample table contains approximately 82,000 distinct CDR3 sequences; only one count was recorded for 12% to 15% of them. The ten largest clones take up nearly 7% of the sample. Sample: PBMCs. The receptors stem from a woman aged 45 to 65 in good health.

This clonotype was seen many times. The V and J genes are TRBV9 and TRBJ1-1; D unclear. CDR3 size: 13 residues. The germline CDR1 and CDR2 sequences are SGDLS and YYNGEE. V lost 4 bases and J 3 bases, leaving 10 bases between the germline ends. The CDR3 loop reads CASSRGRDTEAFF. CDR3 DNA: TGTGCCAGCAGCCGCGGACGGGACACTGAAGCTTTCTTT.

This clonotype was counted many times. The chain combines TRBV28 with TRBJ2-2; no firm D call. V lost 6 bases to trimming and J lost 6 bases, with 17 bases between them. The CDR3 runs 15 residues. The germline CDR1 and CDR2 sequences are MDHEN and SYDVKM. In nucleotides, the CDR3 is TGTGCCAGCAGGCTCTCCTCTCCCTCCGCCGGGGAGCTGTTTTTT. It is translated as CASRLSSPSAGELFF.

This clonotype showed up many times. Here the CDR3 DNA reads TGCAGTGCTAGATCCTCCCGGGACACAGGGCCGTTCTTC. This codes for CSARSSRDTGPFF. The chain combines TRBV20-1 with TRBJ2-1; perhaps TRBD1 as D (6 bases). Per the germline V gene, CDR1 is DFQATT and CDR2 is SNEGSKA (reference sequence). With 2 bases removed from V and 15 bases from J, the gap between germline ends came to 20 bases. The CDR3 has 13 amino acids.

In the case of this clonotype: A read error may explain this, as a much larger clone is one base away. CDR3 nucleotide sequence: TGTGCCAGCAGTCGGACTAGCGGGGGCCTATACAATGAGCGGTTCTTC. This gives the protein CASSRTSGGLYNERFF. V is TRBV28 and J is TRBJ2-1; 13 bases fit TRBD2. Germline V lookup: CDR1 MDHEN, CDR2 SYDVKM. The CDR3 loop spans 16 amino acids.

This clonotype was observed at least ten times. In DNA, the CDR3 is TGCGCCAGCAGCTTTAATCTGGGAACCTACGAGCAGTACTTC. Protein sequence: CASSFNLGTYEQYF. This chain uses TRBV5-1 with TRBJ2-7; no definite D call. The CDR3 consists of 14 residues. Between the trimmed V and J ends, which lost 2 bases and 2 bases, there was a span of 11 bases. CDR1 is SGHRS, CDR2 YFSETQ, per germline.

This clonotype occurred many times. The rearrangement links TRBV12-3 or TRBV12-4 to TRBJ2-4; 8 nucleotides match TRBD2. V lost 4 bases, J lost 0 bases, and 11 bases stayed unmatched. The CDR3 has 18 residues. The CDR3, as DNA: TGTGCCAGCAGTTCGGAGCGGGAGTGGAGTTTAGCCAAAAACATTCAGTACTTC. It is translated as CASSSEREWSLAKNIQYF.

This chain connects TRBV6-4 to TRBJ2-1, with 9 bases identical to TRBD2. Germline trimming cut 2 bases from V and 2 bases from J; bases unmatched to any gene: 1. There are 15 residues in the CDR3. Germline values: CDR1 MRHNA, CDR2 SNTAGT. The CDR3, as DNA: TGTGCCAGCAGTGACGTAGCGGGGGCCTACAATGAGCAGTTCTTC. This codes for CASSDVAGAYNEQFF.

This clonotype came up many times. The chain carries TRBV29-1 and TRBJ1-1; D not certain. The CDR3 length is 13 residues. Per the germline V gene, CDR1 is SQVTM and CDR2 is ANQGSEA. The V and J ends lost 4 bases and 5 bases respectively, with 14 bases between them. CDR3 DNA: TGCAGCGTTGCTTGGGGTTGGGGTACTGAAGCTTTCTTT. This encodes CSVAWGWGTEAFF.

This clonotype was detected many times. The CDR3 DNA sequence: TGTGCCAGCAGCCCGACAGGGAATCAGCCCCAGCATTTT. Translating gives CASSPTGNQPQHF. The chain carries TRBV11-2 and TRBJ1-5; 7 nucleotides agree with TRBD1. CDR3 length equals 13 residues. CDR1 and CDR2 from the germline V gene are SGHAT and FQNNGV. V lost 5 bases and J lost 4; bases outside the gene matches: 2.

Ten or more counts support this clonotype. The chain joins TRBV25-1 to TRBJ1-1; D possibly corresponds to TRBD1 (6 bases). V was cut by 2 bases and J by 1 base, with 11 bases left in between. Germline loops: CDR1 MGHDK, CDR2 SYGVNS. The CDR3 totals 15 residues. The chain's CDR3 is CASSETGTANTEAFF. The CDR3 coding sequence is TGTGCCAGCAGTGAAACAGGGACGGCGAACACTGAAGCTTTCTTT.

Ten or more counts support this clonotype. The V call is TRBV24-1, the J call TRBJ1-1, with D perhaps TRBD1 (5 bases). Trimming removed 5 bases at V and 6 bases at J, with 12 bases between. This CDR3 has 13 amino acids. Germline V CDR1 and CDR2: KGHDR, SFDVKD. Here the CDR3 DNA reads TGTGCCACCAGTGGCCCGGGAGGGGCTGAAGCTTTCTTT. Amino acid sequence: CATSGPGGAEAFF.

This clonotype occurred many times. The chain employs TRBV4-1 and TRBJ1-1; D is unclear. Germline assignment: CDR1 MGHRA and CDR2 YSYEKL. CDR3 length: 15 residues. The V end was cut by 0 bases, the J end by 0 bases, with 8 bases between. The CDR3 protein is CASSQDSTMNTEAFF. In DNA form, the CDR3 reads TGCGCCAGCAGCCAAGATAGCACGATGAACACTGAAGCTTTCTTT.